Each of the 7 T cell receptor beta chains below was sequenced from the same sample in a study of shared clonotypes between healthy human individuals. Sequenced by immunoSEQ multiplex PCR; TCRdb stores in-frame clones only, minus some. The sample records roughly 2,000,000 clones, about 95% being singletons. Terminally differentiated effector memory CD45RA+ cells were excluded from the naive CD8 cells, which were CD45RO-negative and positively selected for CCR7. Sample: naive CD8+ T cells sorted from blood. The origin of the receptors is a man between 18 and 29 years old in good health.

V gene TRBV7-6 combines with J gene TRBJ2-7; 7 bases match TRBD2. CDR1 and CDR2 from the germline V gene are SGHVS and FNYEAQ. After removal of 5 bases from V and 0 bases from J, the junction contained 7 bases not matched to a gene. The CDR3 length is 15 residues. CDR3 sequence: CASSPEGGSSYEQYF. CDR3 in DNA: TGTGCCAGCAGCCCGGAAGGCGGGAGCTCCTACGAGCAGTACTTC. Based on the CDR3 plus reference TRBV7-6 and TRBJ2-7, the full variable domain is GAGVSQSPRYKVTKRGQDVALRCDPISGHVSLYWYRQALGQGPEFLTYFNYEAQQDKSGLPNDRFSAERPEGSISTLTIQRTEQRDSAMYRCASSPEGGSSYEQYFGPGTRLTVT.

The rearrangement uses TRBV7-8 and TRBJ2-1; D unclear. This CDR3 spans 16 amino acids. CDR1 is SGHVS and CDR2 is FQNEAQ in the germline V gene. V lost 5 bases and J lost 3, with 17 bases in between. The CDR3 DNA reads TGTGCCAGCAGCCTTCGAGCGACAAATGGCTACAATGAGCAGTTCTTC. Residues: CASSLRATNGYNEQFF.

The chain is built from TRBV7-6 and TRBJ2-1, with D maybe TRBD1 (8 bases). Germline CDR1 is SGHVS and CDR2 is FNYEAQ. V was pared by 5 bases and J by 10 bases, with 24 bases between. This CDR3 is 16 amino acids long. CDR3 DNA sequence: TGTGCCAGCAGCCCACCCAGTCGGACAGGGAGGGACGAGCAGTTCTTC. Translation: CASSPPSRTGRDEQFF.

The genes are TRBV7-6 and TRBJ2-4; D perhaps matches TRBD2 (6 bases). This CDR3 contains 16 residues. Trimming shortened V by 5 bases and J by 4 bases, and 18 bases separated the two germline ends. Germline-derived CDR1 and CDR2 are SGHVS and FNYEAQ. The CDR3 DNA is TGTGCCAGCAGCCCCCTAGCGCACGGAGGGAAAAACATTCAGTACTTC. This codes for CASSPLAHGGKNIQYF.

The chain has TRBV4-1 and TRBJ2-7; D might be TRBD2 (5 bases). Germline lookup yields CDR1 MGHRA and CDR2 YSYEKL. Trimming took 5 bases from V and 5 from J, leaving 13 bases between them. This CDR3 is 13 amino acids long. The CDR3 protein is CASSGRRSDEQYF. The CDR3 DNA sequence: TGCGCCAGCAGCGGACGGAGGTCAGACGAGCAGTACTTC.

The chain carries TRBV6-5 and TRBJ2-5, with a weak D call TRBD2 (6 bases). V lost 7 bases and J lost 7, with 16 bases in between. This CDR3 comprises 13 residues. Germline-derived CDR1 and CDR2 are MNHEY and SVGAGI. CDR3 DNA: TGTGCCAGCACCGAGGCTTCCGGGGGGACCCAGTACTTC. Its protein is CASTEASGGTQYF.

This chain joins TRBV7-6 and TRBJ2-2; 12 nucleotides align to TRBD2. After removal of 5 bases from V and 4 bases from J, the junction contained 11 bases not matched to a gene. Germline loops: CDR1 SGHVS, CDR2 FNYEAQ. The CDR3 loop spans 18 amino acids. The CDR3 coding sequence is TGTGCCAGCAGCCGACTAGCGGGGGAGGGCCCCGGCACCGGGGAGCTGTTTTTT. Its protein is CASSRLAGEGPGTGELFF.